This T cell receptor (beta chain) derives from a study of blood T cell repertoires in COVID-19. Study background: Both acute and convalescent COVID-19 samples were obtained from the United States, Italy and Spain. PBMCs, B-cell-depleted T cells, or T cells were the source of the cDNA or gDNA that made up the material.

In the authors' methods: From reference gene primer amplification, estimates of nucleated cell counts were derived. Profiled with immunoSEQ multiplex PCR; TCRdb holds only in-frame clones, not every one. V, J and clone size are taken as reported in that table, and D and trimming were inferred from the DNA itself. The sample consists of about 64,000 clones, 70% to 90% of them appearing once. This sequence was found in a middle-aged man with acute or convalescent COVID-19. The specimen sequenced was peripheral blood.

The CDR3 DNA follows: TGTGCCAGCAGCCTCCGGGACAGGGAAAACGAGCAGTACTTC. Amino acids: CASSLRDRENEQYF. This sequence joins TRBV11-3 and TRBJ2-7, with 9 bases identical to TRBD1. J was trimmed by 5 bases and V by 5 bases; bases with no gene match: 7. Germline CDR1 is SGHNT and CDR2 is YENEEA. CDR3 length: 14 residues.